This T cell receptor (beta chain) was documented in a study of cytomegalovirus exposure and HLA in healthy donors. 60 Vbeta and 13 Jbeta primers were used in PCR. The assay was immunoSEQ multiplex PCR, and TCRdb's table has in-frame clones only and misses some. In the table there are about 130,000 clones, roughly 79% of which are singletons. Study-level points and caveats: From TCR beta sequences, most subjects' HLA-A and HLA-B alleles were reportedly predicted accurately. A later analysis showed HLA-associated TCR beta chains outstripping equally common others in clonal expansion. It is likely that the observed cluster of highly shared sequence variants was a sequencing artifact.

The trim removed 3 bases at V and 8 bases at J, leaving 21 bases unmatched. This CDR3 has 18 amino acids. In germline, CDR1 is SGHNT, CDR2 YYREEE (reference sequence). As to this clone: The antigen remains unidentified.

This clonotype was sampled from a woman aged 40 to 55 in good health and CMV-seronegative. The chain couples TRBV5-4 to TRBJ1-2; 8 nucleotides match TRBD1. The material sequenced was PBMCs. As DNA, the CDR3 is TGTGCCAGCAGCTCCTTAGGAGGCCTTAGGGCAGGGGGCATGGGCTACACCTTC. Encoded protein: CASSSLGGLRAGGMGYTF.